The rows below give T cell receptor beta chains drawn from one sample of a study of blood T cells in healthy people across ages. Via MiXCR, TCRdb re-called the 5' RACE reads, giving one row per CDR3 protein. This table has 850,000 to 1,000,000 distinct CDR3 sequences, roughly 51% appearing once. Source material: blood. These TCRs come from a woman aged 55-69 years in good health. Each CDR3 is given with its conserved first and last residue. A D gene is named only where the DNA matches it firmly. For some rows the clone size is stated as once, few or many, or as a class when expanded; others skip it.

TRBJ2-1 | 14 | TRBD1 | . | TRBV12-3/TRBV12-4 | CASTRTGAYNEQFF | TGTGCCAGCACACGGACAGGGGCCTACAATGAGCAGTTCTTC
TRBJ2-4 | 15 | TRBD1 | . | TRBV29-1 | CSVGDRGSAKNIQYF | TGCAGCGTTGGTGACAGGGGGTCAGCCAAAAACATTCAGTACTTC
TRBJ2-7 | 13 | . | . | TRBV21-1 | CASSKERFSEQYF | TGTGCCAGCAGCAAAGAGAGGTTCTCCGAGCAGTACTTC
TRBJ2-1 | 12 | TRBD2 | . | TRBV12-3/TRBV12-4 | CASTSGRDEQFF | TGTGCCAGCACTAGCGGGAGAGATGAGCAGTTCTTC
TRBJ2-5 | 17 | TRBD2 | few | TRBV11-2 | CASSLGIMWEGQETQYF | TGTGCCAGCAGCTTAGGGATTATGTGGGAGGGCCAAGAGACCCAGTACTTC
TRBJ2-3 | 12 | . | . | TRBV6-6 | CATTGNFNTQYF | TGTGCCACTACGGGGAACTTCAATACGCAGTATTTT
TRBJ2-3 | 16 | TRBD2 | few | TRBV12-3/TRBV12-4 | CASSAGVGLGTDTQYF | TGTGCCAGCAGCGCGGGAGTGGGTTTGGGTACAGATACGCAGTATTTT
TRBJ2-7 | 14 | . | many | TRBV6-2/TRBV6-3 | CASSISGTKGEQYF | TGTGCCAGCAGTATCTCCGGGACCAAGGGCGAGCAGTACTTC
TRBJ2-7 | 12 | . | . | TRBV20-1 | CSARQRVYEQYF | TGCAGTGCTAGACAGCGGGTCTACGAGCAGTACTTC
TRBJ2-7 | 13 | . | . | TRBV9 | CASSEGHAYEQYF | TGTGCCAGCAGCGAGGGGCATGCCTACGAGCAGTACTTC
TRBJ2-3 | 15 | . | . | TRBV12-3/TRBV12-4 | CASSRPTGRADTQYF | TGTGCCAGCAGCCGCCCGACTGGACGAGCAGATACGCAGTATTTT
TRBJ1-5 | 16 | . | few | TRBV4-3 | CASSQDWGLSNQPQHF | TGCGCCAGCAGCCAAGATTGGGGACTTAGCAATCAGCCCCAGCATTTT
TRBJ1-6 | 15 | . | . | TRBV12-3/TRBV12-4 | CASSLQAGGNSPLHF | TGTGCCAGCAGTTTACAGGCGGGGGGCAATTCACCCCTCCACTTT
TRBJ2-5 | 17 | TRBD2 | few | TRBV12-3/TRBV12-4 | CASSLTAGTSGIETQYF | TGTGCCAGCAGTTTAACTGCCGGGACTAGCGGGATAGAGACCCAGTACTTC
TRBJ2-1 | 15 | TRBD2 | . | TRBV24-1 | CATSDFTGGQNEQFF | TGTGCCACCAGTGATTTTACGGGAGGGCAGAATGAGCAGTTCTTC
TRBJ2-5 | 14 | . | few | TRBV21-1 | CASRPTGENETQYF | TGTGCCAGCAGGCCAACGGGAGAGAATGAGACCCAGTACTTC
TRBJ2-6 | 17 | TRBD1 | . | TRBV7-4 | CASSSGDRGLWANVLTF | TGTGCCAGCAGCTCTGGGGACAGGGGCCTTTGGGCCAACGTCCTGACTTTC
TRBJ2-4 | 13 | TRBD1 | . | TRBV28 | CASSTDRGREQYF | TGTGCCAGCAGTACGGACAGGGGGCGTGAGCAGTACTTC
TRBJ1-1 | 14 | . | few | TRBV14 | CASKTGGHHTEAFF | TGTGCCAGCAAGACCGGGGGGCATCACACTGAAGCTTTCTTT
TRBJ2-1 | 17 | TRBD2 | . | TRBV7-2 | CASSPQASGASYNEQFF | TGTGCCAGCAGCCCACAAGCTAGCGGGGCAAGCTACAATGAGCAGTTCTTC
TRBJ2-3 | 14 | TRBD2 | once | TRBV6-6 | CASSILAETDTQYF | TGTGCCAGCAGTATTCTAGCGGAAACAGATACGCAGTATTTT
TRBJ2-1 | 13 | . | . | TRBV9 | CASSREDYNEQFF | TGTGCCAGCAGCAGGGAGGACTACAATGAGCAGTTCTTC
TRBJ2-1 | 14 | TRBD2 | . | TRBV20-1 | CSASQREVYNEQFF | TGCAGTGCTAGTCAGCGGGAGGTCTACAATGAGCAGTTCTTC
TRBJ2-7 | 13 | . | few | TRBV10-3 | CAIRSEGGHEQYF | TGTGCCATCAGGTCCGAGGGAGGCCACGAGCAGTACTTC
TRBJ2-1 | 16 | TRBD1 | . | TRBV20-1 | CSARAGLDRDYNEQFF | TGCAGTGCTAGAGCCGGATTGGACAGGGACTACAATGAGCAGTTCTTC
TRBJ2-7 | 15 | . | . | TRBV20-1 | CSARDRAKGSYEQYF | TGCAGTGCTAGGGACCGGGCTAAAGGCTCCTACGAGCAGTACTTC
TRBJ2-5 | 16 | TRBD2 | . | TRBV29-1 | CSVEGLAGGSRETQYF | TGCAGCGTTGAGGGACTAGCGGGAGGGTCCAGAGAGACCCAGTACTTC
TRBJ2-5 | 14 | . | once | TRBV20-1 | CSARDRWSQETQYF | TGCAGTGCTAGAGATCGTTGGTCCCAAGAGACCCAGTACTTC
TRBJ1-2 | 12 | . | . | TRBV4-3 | CASSQSGYGYTF | TGCGCCAGCAGCCAATCAGGATATGGCTACACCTTC
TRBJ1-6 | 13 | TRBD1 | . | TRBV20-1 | CSASSQGDSPLHF | TGCAGTGCTAGCTCCCAGGGGGATTCACCCCTCCACTTT
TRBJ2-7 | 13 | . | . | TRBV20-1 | CSARDRASYEQYF | TGCAGTGCTAGAGATAGGGCATCCTACGAGCAGTACTTC
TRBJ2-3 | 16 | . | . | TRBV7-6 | CASSFRVFTSTDTQYF | TGTGCCAGCAGCTTCAGGGTCTTTACCTCGACAGATACGCAGTATTTT
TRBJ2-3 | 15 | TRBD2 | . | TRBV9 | CASSVERGSTDTQYF | TGTGCCAGCAGCGTGGAGCGGGGTAGCACAGATACGCAGTATTTT
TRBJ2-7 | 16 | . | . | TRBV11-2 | CASSLLAAGGMNEQYF | TGTGCCAGCAGCTTACTAGCTGCCGGAGGAATGAATGAGCAGTACTTC
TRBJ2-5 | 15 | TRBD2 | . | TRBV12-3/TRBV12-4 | CASSLGAGALETQYF | TGTGCCAGCAGTTTAGGTGCGGGAGCTCTGGAGACCCAGTACTTC
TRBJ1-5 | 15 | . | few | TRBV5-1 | CASSPDSNSNQPQHF | TGCGCCAGCAGCCCGGACTCGAATAGCAATCAGCCCCAGCATTTT
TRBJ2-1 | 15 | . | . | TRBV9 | CASSVSCGIIHEQFF | TGTGCCAGCAGCGTTTCTTGCGGGATAATTCATGAGCAGTTCTTC
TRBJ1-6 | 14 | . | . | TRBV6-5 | CASGILPTNSPLHF | TGTGCCAGCGGGATTCTCCCTACTAATTCACCCCTCCACTTT
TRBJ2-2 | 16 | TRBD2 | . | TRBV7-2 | CASSPLAGGNTGELFF | TGTGCCAGCAGCCCACTAGCGGGAGGAAACACCGGGGAGCTGTTTTTT
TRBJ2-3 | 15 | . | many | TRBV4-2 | CASREGAGTTDTQYF | TGTGCCAGCCGCGAAGGGGCGGGTACCACAGATACGCAGTATTTT
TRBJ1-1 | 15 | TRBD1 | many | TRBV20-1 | CSAARGSQGADEAFF | TGCAGTGCCGCTCGGGGTTCGCAGGGGGCAGATGAAGCTTTCTTT
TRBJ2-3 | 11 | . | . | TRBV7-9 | CASSRNGAQYF | TGTGCCAGCAGCCGCAACGGTGCGCAGTATTTT
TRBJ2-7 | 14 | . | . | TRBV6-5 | CASRRRRQVYEQYF | TGTGCCAGCAGACGGCGGCGTCAGGTTTACGAGCAGTACTTC
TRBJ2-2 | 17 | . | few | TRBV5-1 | CASSYNPSRGNTGELFF | TGCGCCAGCAGCTACAACCCCAGTCGGGGAAACACCGGGGAGCTGTTTTTT
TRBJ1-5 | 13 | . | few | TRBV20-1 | CSASTGVNQPQHF | TGCAGTGCTAGTACCGGGGTTAATCAGCCCCAGCATTTT
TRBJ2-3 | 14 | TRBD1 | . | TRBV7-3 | CASSPGQGVNTQYF | TGTGCCAGCAGCCCGGGACAGGGTGTGAATACGCAGTATTTT
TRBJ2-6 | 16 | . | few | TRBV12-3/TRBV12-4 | CASSYRPLGMVNVLTF | TGTGCCAGCAGTTATAGACCACTAGGCATGGTTAACGTCCTGACTTTC
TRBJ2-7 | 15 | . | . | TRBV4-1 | CASSQDIVSYNEQYF | TGCGCCAGCAGTCAAGACATTGTTTCCTACAATGAGCAGTACTTC
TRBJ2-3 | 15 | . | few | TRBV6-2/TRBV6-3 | CASSYEHGSTDTQYF | TGTGCCAGCAGTTACGAGCACGGGAGTACGGATACGCAGTATTTT
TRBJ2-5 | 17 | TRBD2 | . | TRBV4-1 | CASSPPSGRKFQETQYF | TGCGCCAGCAGCCCCCCCAGCGGGAGGAAATTCCAAGAGACCCAGTACTTC
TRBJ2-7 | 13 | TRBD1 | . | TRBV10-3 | CAISQTGAYEQYF | TGTGCCATCAGCCAGACAGGGGCCTACGAGCAGTACTTC
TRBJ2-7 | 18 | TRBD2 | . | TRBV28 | CASSLLLAGGVVRPEQYF | TGTGCCAGCAGTTTATTGTTAGCGGGAGGCGTTGTGCGTCCCGAGCAGTACTTC
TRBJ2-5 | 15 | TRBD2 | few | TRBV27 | CASSFLGGRGETQYF | TGTGCCAGCAGTTTCCTTGGCGGGAGAGGAGAGACCCAGTACTTC
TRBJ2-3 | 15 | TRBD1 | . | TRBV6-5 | CASSSWDRGTDTQYF | TGTGCCAGCAGTTCCTGGGACAGGGGCACAGATACGCAGTATTTT
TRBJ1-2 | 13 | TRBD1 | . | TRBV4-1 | CASSQGQGVGYTF | TGCGCCAGCAGCCAAGGACAGGGAGTTGGCTACACCTTC
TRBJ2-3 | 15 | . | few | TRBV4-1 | CASTLKTGGTDTQYF | TGCGCCAGCACCCTCAAAACGGGAGGCACAGATACGCAGTATTTT
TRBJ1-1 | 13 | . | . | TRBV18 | CASSPQVATEAFF | TGTGCCAGCTCACCACAGGTTGCCACTGAAGCTTTCTTT
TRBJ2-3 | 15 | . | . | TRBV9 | CASSVGRGLTDTQYF | TGTGCCAGCAGCGTAGGTCGGGGTCTAACAGATACGCAGTATTTT